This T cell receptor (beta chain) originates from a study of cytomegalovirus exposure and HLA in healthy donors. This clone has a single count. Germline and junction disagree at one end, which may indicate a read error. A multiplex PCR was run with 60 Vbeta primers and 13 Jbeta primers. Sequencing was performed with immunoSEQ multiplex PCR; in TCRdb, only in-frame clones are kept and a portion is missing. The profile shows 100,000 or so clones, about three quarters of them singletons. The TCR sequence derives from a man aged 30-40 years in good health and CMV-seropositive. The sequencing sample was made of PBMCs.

The CDR3 region has the DNA TGTGCCAGCGCGGGACAGGGATTTGCCTATGGCTGCACCTTC. Its protein product is CASAGQGFAYGCTF. The chain is built from TRBV6-9 and TRBJ1-2; TRBD1 matches 9 bases. The CDR3 spans 14 residues. CDR1 MNHGY and CDR2 SVAAGI come from the germline V gene.